This T cell receptor beta chain was documented in a study of CD8+CD57+ T cells in acquired aplastic anemia. Germline V lookup: CDR1 KGHDR, CDR2 SFDVKD. This CDR3 spans 16 amino acids. This clonotype was seen a single time. With a much larger clone just one base away, this may be a read error. By flow cytometry, patients selected for sequencing had shown an expansion of CD8+CD57+ cells. Genomic DNA was employed as the template in profiling TCR beta VDJ and CDR3. TCRdb processed the reads anew with MiXCR; each CDR3 protein has one entry. Of 260,000 or so distinct CDR3 sequences in the sample, approximately 82% were seen once.

Input material: sorted CD4+, CD8+, or CD8+CD57+ T cells (not recorded which) from PBMCs. V and J are TRBV24-1 and TRBJ2-3, with TRBD2 matching 14 bases. This sequence was found in a human donor with aplastic anemia. Here the CDR3 reads CPTSLGLAGGPDTQYF. The CDR3, as DNA: TGTCCCACCAGTCTTGGACTAGCGGGAGGTCCCGATACGCAGTATTTT.